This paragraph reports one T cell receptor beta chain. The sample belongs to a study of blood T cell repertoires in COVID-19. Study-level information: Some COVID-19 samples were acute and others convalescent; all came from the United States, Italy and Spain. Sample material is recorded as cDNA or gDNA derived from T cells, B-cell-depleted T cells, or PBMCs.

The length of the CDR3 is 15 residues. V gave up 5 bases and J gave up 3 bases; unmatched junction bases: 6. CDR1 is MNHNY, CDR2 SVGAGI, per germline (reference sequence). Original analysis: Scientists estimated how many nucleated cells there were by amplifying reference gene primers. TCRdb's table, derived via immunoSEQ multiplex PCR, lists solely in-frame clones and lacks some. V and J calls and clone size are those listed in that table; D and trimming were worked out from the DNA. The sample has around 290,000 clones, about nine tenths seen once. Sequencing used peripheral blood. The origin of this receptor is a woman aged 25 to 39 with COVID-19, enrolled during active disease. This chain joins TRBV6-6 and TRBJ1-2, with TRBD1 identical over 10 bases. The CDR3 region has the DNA TGTGCCAGCAGTGACCGGACAGGGGGAGACTATGGCTACACCTTC. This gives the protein CASSDRTGGDYGYTF.